Sequencing of this T cell receptor (beta chain) was carried out in a study of blood T cell repertoires in COVID-19. Original processing methods: Amplification with reference gene primers provided the estimates of nucleated cell counts. TCRdb keeps only in-frame clones here, not all; method: immunoSEQ multiplex PCR. Clone size and the V and J calls come from that table; the DNA yielded D and trimming. Altogether 70,000 to 90,000 clones are present, 65% to 90% being singletons, with the ten largest covering 8.5% to 10%. Seattle patients were enrolled while actively infected and followed longitudinally. The CDR3 is 14 amino acids. The germline CDR1 and CDR2 sequences are MNHEY and SMNVEV (reference sequence). V was pared by 6 bases and J by 10 bases, with 7 bases of the junction left unmatched.

The chain recombines TRBV27 with TRBJ2-1; 12 bases are a match to TRBD2. Sequencing input: peripheral blood. This TCR derives from a man in his forties or fifties with COVID-19, enrolled during active disease. CDR3 protein: CASRSTSGSREQFF. The CDR3 DNA reads TGTGCCAGCAGGTCGACTAGCGGGAGTAGGGAGCAGTTCTTC.